This T cell receptor beta chain was sequenced in a study of Graves' ophthalmopathy and Graves' hyperthyroidism. Study-wide points: Clonotypes were expanded in thyroid at above 0.001 frequency, and most also appeared in blood.

Ophthalmopathic donors had moderate-to-severe activity, CAS ≥3 and NOSPECS ≥4, with disease that had lasted under 3 months. Excluded were patients with other autoimmune diseases, uncontrolled infections, pregnancy or lactation. Diagnostic conclusions were grounded in clinical symptoms, serum thyroxine, TRAb, thyroid ultrasound and orbital computed tomography. This clonotype turned up a few times. Its antigen is not identified. RNA transcripts were the source from which TCR beta CDR3 regions were amplified. The first round was an RT-PCR with HTBI primers, and the second round was a multiplex PCR. TCRdb reprocessed the multiplex PCR reads via MiXCR and lists one record per CDR3 protein. Among approximately 330,000 distinct CDR3 sequences, roughly 15% were seen once, and the ten largest hold 9% to 15%. The CDR3 consists of 12 residues. The V segment lost 6 bases and the J segment 3 bases; nucleotides outside the gene matches: 5. Germline CDR1 and CDR2: DFQATT and SNEGSKA (reference sequence).

Sequencing was performed on peripheral blood. This clonotype was sampled from an adult man with Graves' ophthalmopathy. The V and J genes are TRBV20-1 and TRBJ2-7; the match to TRBD1 covers 7 bases. The CDR3 DNA follows: TGCAGTGCCTCGGGACAGTACTACGAGCAGTACTTC. The encoded protein is CSASGQYYEQYF.